The 27 T cell receptor beta chains below all came from one sample that was sequenced in a study of cytomegalovirus exposure and HLA in healthy donors. Using immunoSEQ multiplex PCR, the repertoire was profiled, and TCRdb retains in-frame clones only, with some absent. The table records 150,000 to 200,000 clones, 70% to 90% of them present only once. The material sequenced was PBMCs. These receptors were taken from a woman in her twenties or thirties in good health and CMV-seronegative.

The V call is TRBV5-1, the J call TRBJ2-1; D tentatively reads TRBD1 or TRBD2 (5 bases each). Germline V lookup: CDR1 SGHRS, CDR2 YFSETQ. The CDR3 length is 13 residues. V shed 4 bases and J shed 6 bases, with 11 bases lying between them. CDR3 nucleotide sequence: TGCGCCAGCAGCAACTGGGGGTCCAATGAGCAGTTCTTC. Translating it yields CASSNWGSNEQFF.

This clone was detected once. The chain links TRBV9 to TRBJ2-7; 10 bases align to TRBD2. Germline V gene lookup returns CDR1 SGDLS and CDR2 YYNGEE. Trimming took 4 bases from V and 0 from J; bases not matched to a gene: 4. The CDR3 runs to 15 residues. CDR3 region: CASSYGTSVSYEQYF. Written as DNA, the CDR3 is TGTGCCAGCAGCTATGGGACTAGCGTCTCCTACGAGCAGTACTTC.

The CDR3 DNA follows: TGTGCCAGCAGTTTACAATACCCGACTAGCGAACAAGAGACCCAGTACTTC. Amino acid sequence: CASSLQYPTSEQETQYF. The chain has TRBV27 and TRBJ2-5, with 8 bases lining up with TRBD2. Unmatched junction bases numbered 10, after V lost 2 bases and J lost 2 bases. Germline lookup yields CDR1 MNHEY and CDR2 SMNVEV (reference sequence). The CDR3 extends over 17 amino acids.

This clone was detected once. V usage is TRBV29-1 and J usage is TRBJ2-5; TRBD1 matches 7 bases. CDR1 is SQVTM and CDR2 is ANQGSEA in the germline V gene. There are 12 residues in the CDR3. J gave up 2 bases and V 5 bases, and 2 bases lay outside the gene matches. CDR3 bases: TGCAGCGTTCGACAGGGTCAAGAGACCCAGTACTTC. Encoded protein: CSVRQGQETQYF.

The gene calls are TRBV9 and TRBJ1-1, with a tentative D call TRBD1 (5 bases). V was pared by 4 bases and J by 0 bases, with 13 bases between. The CDR3 is 15 amino acids. Germline V gene lookup returns CDR1 SGDLS and CDR2 YYNGEE. The chain's CDR3 is CASSLSGGMNTEAFF. The CDR3 bases are TGTGCCAGCAGCCTCTCGGGGGGAATGAACACTGAAGCTTTCTTT.

This clone was detected only once. This chain links TRBV7-8 with TRBJ1-5; maybe TRBD1 (6 bases). The CDR3 has 14 residues. Per the germline V gene, CDR1 is SGHVS and CDR2 is FQNEAQ. Trimming took 5 bases from V and 4 from J, leaving 12 bases between them. CDR3 sequence: CASSPGHRNQPQHF. The DNA for the CDR3 is TGTGCCAGCAGCCCGGGACACAGGAATCAGCCCCAGCATTTT. The full variable domain, in which reference TRBV7-8 and TRBJ1-5 provide the parts outside the CDR3, is GAGVSQSPRYKVAKRGQDVALRCDPISGHVSLFWYQQALGQGPEFLTYFQNEAQLDKSGLPSDRFFAERPEGSVSTLKIQRTQQEDSAVYLCASSPGHRNQPQHFGDGTRLSIL.

The gene calls are TRBV5-4 and TRBJ1-1, with a tentative D call TRBD1 (6 bases). This CDR3 comprises 12 residues. Deletions cut 1 base from V and 7 bases from J, with 8 bases between. Germline V gene sequence: CDR1 SGHNT, CDR2 YYREEE (reference sequence). The CDR3 protein is CASSLSDSEAFF. Written as DNA, the CDR3 is TGTGCCAGCAGCTTGTCGGACAGTGAAGCTTTCTTT.

The rearrangement uses TRBV11-1 and TRBJ2-3, with 13 bases aligning to TRBD2. V shed 5 bases, J shed 3 bases, and the junction held 5 bases outside the gene matches. In germline, CDR1 is SGHAT, CDR2 FQDESV (reference sequence). The CDR3 spans 16 residues. The CDR3 nucleotides are TGTGCCAGCAGCCTCGGGACTAGCGGGATAACAGATACGCAGTATTTT. Its translation is CASSLGTSGITDTQYF. Full variable domain (missing parts from reference TRBV11-1 and TRBJ2-3): EAEVAQSPRYKITEKSQAVAFWCDPISGHATLYWYRQILGQGPELLVQFQDESVVDDSQLPKDRFSAERLKGVDSTLKIQPAELGDSAMYLCASSLGTSGITDTQYFGPGTRLTVL.

The chain couples TRBV7-3 to TRBJ2-1; possibly TRBD2 for D (6 bases). V lost 0 bases and J lost 6, with 15 bases in between. The CDR3 sequence is 16 residues long. The germline V gene encodes CDR1 SGHTA and CDR2 FQGTGA. The CDR3 DNA sequence: TGTGCCAGCAGCTTAACGGGAGGATATTTCGGCAATGAGCAGTTCTTC. Translated, it gives CASSLTGGYFGNEQFF. Looking up the rest from reference TRBV7-3 and TRBJ2-1 gives the full variable domain: GAGVSQTPSNKVTEKGKYVELRCDPISGHTALYWYRQSLGQGPEFLIYFQGTGAADDSGLPNDRFFAVRPEGSVSTLKIQRTERGDSAVYLCASSLTGGYFGNEQFFGPGTRLTVL.

This clone was detected once. The rearrangement joins TRBV13 to TRBJ2-5; D is perhaps TRBD1 (5 bases). V was cut by 4 bases and J by 1 base, with 7 bases left in between. The CDR3 runs 13 residues. Germline V lookup: CDR1 PRHDT, CDR2 FYEKMQ (reference sequence). The CDR3 loop reads CASSSRVQETQYF. In nucleotides, the CDR3 is TGTGCCAGCAGCTCCAGGGTCCAAGAGACCCAGTACTTC.

The J gene is TRBJ1-1, the V gene TRBV6-5, with D hard to call. The V and J ends lost 7 bases and 7 bases respectively, with 13 bases between them. There are 12 residues in the CDR3. Germline loops: CDR1 MNHEY, CDR2 SVGAGI. Here the CDR3 reads CASMGEGVEAFF. CDR3 nucleotide sequence: TGTGCCAGCATGGGAGAAGGAGTTGAAGCTTTCTTT.

The rearrangement uses TRBV7-9 and TRBJ2-7; no firm D call. The CDR3 has 11 amino acids. Germline-derived CDR1 and CDR2 are SEHNR and FQNEAQ (reference sequence). Trimming took off 2 bases at V and 3 bases at J, with 2 bases between the two ends. CDR3 nucleotides: TGTGCCAGCAGCTTAAGCTACGAGCAGTACTTC. It translates to CASSLSYEQYF.

The V gene is TRBV13, the J gene TRBJ2-1, with TRBD2 identical over 11 bases. The CDR3 covers 15 residues. The trim removed 3 bases at V and 4 bases at J, leaving 2 bases unmatched. CDR1 PRHDT and CDR2 FYEKMQ come from the germline V gene (reference sequence). CDR3 DNA: TGTGCCAGCAGCTTCGGGACTAGCGGATACAATGAGCAGTTCTTC. Amino acid sequence: CASSFGTSGYNEQFF.

Only one count was recorded for this clone. The chain combines TRBV28 with TRBJ1-4; D may be TRBD1 (5 bases). This CDR3 is 12 amino acids long. V lost 5 bases to trimming and J lost 8 bases, with 9 bases between them. Germline lookup yields CDR1 MDHEN and CDR2 SYDVKM. The CDR3 nucleotides are TGTGCCAGCAGTGCCCGGGACGAAAAACTGTTTTTT. Its protein is CASSARDEKLFF.

The chain combines TRBV5-4 with TRBJ2-7; D is perhaps TRBD1 or TRBD2 (5 bases each). Germline CDR1 SGHNT, CDR2 YYREEE (reference sequence). Deletions cut 0 bases from V and 7 bases from J, with 8 bases between. There are 12 residues in the CDR3. The CDR3 spells CASSLVGEEQYF. CDR3 DNA: TGTGCCAGCAGCTTGGTGGGGGAAGAGCAGTACTTC.

This clone was detected ten times or more. V is TRBV19 and J is TRBJ2-2; no clear D gene. Trimming shortened V by 0 bases and J by 4 bases, and 6 bases separated the two germline ends. The CDR3 is 14 amino acids. CDR1 is LNHDA, CDR2 SQIVND, per germline (reference sequence). CDR3 coding DNA: TGTGCCAGTAGTATAGATCGCACCACCGGGGAGCTGTTTTTT. Amino acid sequence: CASSIDRTTGELFF.

V usage is TRBV9 and J usage is TRBJ1-6, with D perhaps TRBD1 (5 bases). Trimming pared 3 bases from V and 11 bases from J, leaving 12 bases between. This CDR3 region has 13 residues. Looked up from germline, CDR1 is SGDLS and CDR2 is YYNGEE. Written as DNA, the CDR3 is TGTGCCAGCAGCGCCGACAGTTCTGCACCCCTCCACTTT. Residues: CASSADSSAPLHF.

This sequence joins TRBV29-1 and TRBJ1-1; D gene ambiguous. The CDR3 length is 13 residues. CDR1 and CDR2 (germline): SQVTM, ANQGSEA. V lost 0 bases and J 1 base, leaving 6 bases between the germline ends. The CDR3 nucleotides read TGCAGCGTTGAAGATTTAGAGAACACTGAAGCTTTCTTT. Its protein is CSVEDLENTEAFF.

The rearrangement joins TRBV15 to TRBJ2-2; D is perhaps TRBD1 or TRBD2 (5 bases each). CDR1 and CDR2 from the germline V gene are LNHNV and YYDKDF (reference sequence). Trimming removed 1 base at V and 0 bases at J, with 15 bases between. The CDR3 runs to 18 residues. CDR3 sequence reads: CATSRGVAGTSNTGELFF. CDR3 DNA sequence: TGTGCCACCAGCAGAGGGGTGGCCGGGACGTCGAACACCGGGGAGCTGTTTTTT.

This chain uses TRBV5-8 with TRBJ2-1; D remains ambiguous. Trimming cost V 4 bases and J 6 bases, with 8 bases left between them. The V gene's germline CDR1 is SGHTS and CDR2 YDEGEE. The length of the CDR3 is 12 residues. The CDR3 nucleotides are TGTGCCAGCAGCATAGTCCGCAATGAGCAGTTCTTC. This sequence encodes CASSIVRNEQFF. Combining the CDR3 with reference TRBV5-8 and TRBJ2-1 gives the whole variable domain EAGVTQSPTHLIKTRGQQATLRCSPISGHTSVYWYQQALGLGLQFLLWYDEGEERNRGNFPPRFSGRQFPNYSSELNVNALELEDSALYLCASSIVRNEQFFGPGTRLTVL.

V is TRBV21-1 and J is TRBJ2-1. TRBV21-1 is recorded as a pseudogene. The CDR3 covers 16 residues. CDR3 residues: CASSKVPASSYNEQFF. The DNA for the CDR3 is TGTGCCAGCAGCAAAGTGCCGGCGAGCTCCTACAATGAGCAGTTCTTC.

The gene calls are TRBV5-4 and TRBJ1-1, with D uncertain. Germline CDR1 SGHNT, CDR2 YYREEE (reference sequence). The length of the CDR3 is 15 residues. The V end lost 4 bases, the J end lost 5 bases, and 18 bases lay between the germline ends. For the CDR3, the DNA is TGTGCCAGCAGCCCCCCTCCCCCCCGGAGGACTGAAGCTTTCTTT. Its translation: CASSPPPPRRTEAFF.

The V gene is TRBV2, the J gene TRBJ1-6; the D gene is possibly TRBD1 (5 bases). With 7 bases removed from V and 7 bases from J, the gap between germline ends came to 11 bases. This CDR3 comprises 13 residues. CDR1 is SNHLY and CDR2 is FYNNEI in the germline V gene. This CDR3 is CASMGLPNSPLHF. The CDR3 nucleotides read TGTGCCAGCATGGGGCTACCGAATTCACCCCTCCACTTT.

This chain joins TRBV28 and TRBJ2-5; the match to TRBD1 covers 7 bases. The CDR3 contains 15 residues. Trimming at V came to 5 bases and at J to 4 bases, leaving 10 bases not matched to a gene. The germline V gene encodes CDR1 MDHEN and CDR2 SYDVKM. The chain's CDR3 is CASSIRRQGRETQYF. The CDR3 DNA sequence: TGTGCCAGCAGTATACGTAGACAGGGTAGAGAGACCCAGTACTTC.

CDR3 DNA: TGTGCCTGGAGTCCGACCCGGGGGACTGAAGCTTTCTTT. It yields the protein CAWSPTRGTEAFF. The J gene is TRBJ1-1, the V gene TRBV30, with D perhaps matching TRBD1 (5 bases). This CDR3 has 13 amino acids. V lost 2 bases to trimming and J lost 5 bases, with 12 bases between them. CDR1 and CDR2 from the germline V gene are GTSNPN and SVGIG (reference sequence).

The chain employs TRBV5-5 and TRBJ1-4; unclear D gene. Germline loops: CDR1 SGHKS, CDR2 YYEKEE (reference sequence). This CDR3 has 15 residues. With 5 bases removed from V and 5 bases from J, the gap between germline ends came to 16 bases. CDR3 residues: CASRPDERRNEKLFF. The CDR3 nucleotides read TGTGCCAGCAGGCCTGACGAGCGGAGGAATGAAAAACTGTTTTTT.

This clone occurred a few times. This sequence joins TRBV30 and TRBJ1-2, with D unresolved. With 0 bases removed from V and 2 bases from J, the gap between germline ends came to 4 bases. The CDR3 is 12 residues long. Per germline, CDR1 GTSNPN and CDR2 SVGIG (reference sequence). The CDR3 region has the DNA TGTGCCTGGAGTGTAAGAAACTATGGCTACACCTTC. Its translation: CAWSVRNYGYTF.